Each of the 31 T cell receptor beta chains below was sequenced from the same sample in a study of regulatory T cells in long-lasting Graves disease. Arm-PCR of CDR3 regions and iRepertoire HTBI primers were the basis on which TCR beta libraries were built. TCRdb re-analysed the multiplex PCR reads in MiXCR, keeping a single row per CDR3 protein. The repertoire holds 380,000 or so distinct CDR3 sequences, with 15% to 20% as singletons. Documented time point: newly diagnosed GD, antithyroid drugs for less than 3 months. After RNA was extracted from PBMCs, the TCR library was made from it. These data also featured in a second study, about T cells in Graves' hyperthyroidism and ophthalmopathy.

This material consisted of peripheral blood mononuclear cells (PBMCs), taken at new diagnosis, from a patient treated with antithyroid drugs. These receptors came from a woman between 18 and 30 years old with Graves disease.

This chain connects TRBV5-1 to TRBJ1-5; D not certain. The length of the CDR3 is 12 residues. V lost 0 bases and J 9 bases, leaving 7 bases between the germline ends. Germline CDR1 SGHRS, CDR2 YFSETQ. The CDR3 region is CASSLAPWPQHF. CDR3 nucleotides: TGCGCCAGCAGCTTGGCCCCTTGGCCCCAGCATTTT.

This clonotype showed up many times. The chain is built from TRBV9 and TRBJ2-7, with D hard to call. The CDR3 covers 13 residues. Trimming pared 0 bases from V and 0 bases from J, leaving 4 bases between. In germline, CDR1 is SGDLS, CDR2 YYNGEE. The chain's CDR3 is CASSVGPSYEQYF. CDR3 bases: TGTGCCAGCAGCGTAGGCCCCTCCTACGAGCAGTACTTC.

This clonotype was detected many times. J is TRBJ2-7 and V is TRBV9; tentatively, D is TRBD1 (5 bases). Trimming pared 0 bases from V and 0 bases from J, leaving 10 bases between. Germline V gene lookup returns CDR1 SGDLS and CDR2 YYNGEE. This CDR3 comprises 15 residues. For the CDR3, the DNA is TGTGCCAGCAGCGTAGGGCCAGGGAACTCCTACGAGCAGTACTTC. Protein sequence: CASSVGPGNSYEQYF.

This clonotype appeared many times. CDR3 bases: TGTGCCTGGAGTGATCCGGGCCGGGGTCACCAGCCCCAGCATTTT. Protein: CAWSDPGRGHQPQHF. This chain links TRBV30 with TRBJ1-5, with D hard to call. The CDR3 runs to 15 residues. Germline V CDR1 and CDR2: GTSNPN, SVGIG (reference sequence). V gave up 1 base and J gave up 7 bases, with 17 bases separating them.

V usage is TRBV13 and J usage is TRBJ2-1, with TRBD2 matching over 7 bases. Germline V gene lookup returns CDR1 PRHDT and CDR2 FYEKMQ (reference sequence). Trimming at V came to 4 bases and at J to 0 bases, leaving 6 bases not matched to a gene. The CDR3 spans 16 residues. The CDR3 DNA is TGTGCCAGCAGCTATGGACGGGGGGTCTCCTACAATGAGCAGTTCTTC. Its protein is CASSYGRGVSYNEQFF.

There are many counts of this clonotype. This chain links TRBV5-1 with TRBJ2-3, with TRBD1 identical over 7 bases. Per germline, CDR1 SGHRS and CDR2 YFSETQ. V lost 7 bases, J lost 8 bases, and 16 bases stayed unmatched. This CDR3 is 15 amino acids long. CDR3: CASVRTGRETGTQYF. CDR3 bases: TGCGCCAGCGTCCGGACAGGCAGGGAGACTGGTACGCAGTATTTT.

This clonotype was detected ten times or more. J is TRBJ1-1 and V is TRBV5-1; D gene unclear. Deletions cut 2 bases from V and 6 bases from J, with 14 bases between. Germline V gene sequence: CDR1 SGHRS, CDR2 YFSETQ. The CDR3 loop spans 14 amino acids. CDR3 DNA: TGCGCCAGCAGCTTCGAAGGAGTGGCGGCTGAAGCTTTCTTT. Encoded protein: CASSFEGVAAEAFF.

The genes are TRBV10-3 and TRBJ2-3, with D possibly being TRBD1 (6 bases). The ends were cut back, 11 bases at V and 2 bases at J, with 17 bases in the middle. CDR3 length: 14 residues. Germline assignment: CDR1 ENHRY and CDR2 SYGVKD. The CDR3 sequence is CAVGALQFTDTQYF. In DNA, the CDR3 is TGTGCCGTGGGGGCCCTACAGTTCACAGATACGCAGTATTTT.

Notes on this clonotype: At one boundary the junction diverges from the germline segment, which might be a read error. The V call is TRBV6-5, the J call TRBJ2-7; TRBD2 agrees at 9 bases. This CDR3 contains 15 residues. Per germline, CDR1 MNHEY and CDR2 SVGAGI. Here the CDR3 DNA reads TGTGCCAGCAGTTACCAGCGGGAGGTTCCTTACGAGCGGTACTTC. It specifies CASSYQREVPYERYF.

The table lists this clonotype with many counts. V usage is TRBV20-1 and J usage is TRBJ2-7, with 8 bases that match TRBD2. The CDR3 sequence is 13 residues long. The germline V gene has CDR1 DFQATT and CDR2 SNEGSKA (reference sequence). The V gene end was trimmed by 3 bases and the J gene end by 1 base; junction bases not matched to a gene: 2. DNA of the CDR3: TGCAGTGCTAGCGGCGGGAGGTCCTACGAGCAGTACTTC. Protein sequence: CSASGGRSYEQYF.

V gene TRBV6-5 combines with J gene TRBJ2-7; D perhaps matches TRBD1 (6 bases). Germline CDR1 reads MNHEY; CDR2 reads SVGAGI. There are 15 residues in the CDR3. Between the trimmed V and J ends, which lost 0 bases and 0 bases, there was a span of 9 bases. The CDR3 here is CASSYSTDSSYEQYF. The DNA for the CDR3 is TGTGCCAGCAGTTACTCGACGGACAGCTCCTACGAGCAGTACTTC.

This clonotype was recorded many times. In nucleotides, the CDR3 is TGTGCCAGCAGTTTGTGGTCTGGCGTTGGGTCAGAAAAACTGTTTTTT. Protein product: CASSLWSGVGSEKLFF. V usage is TRBV12-3 or TRBV12-4 and J usage is TRBJ1-4, with unresolved D. Trimming removed 3 bases from V and 8 bases from J, with 19 bases in between. The CDR3 is 16 amino acids.

This clonotype showed up many times. The V and J genes are TRBV4-1 and TRBJ2-7; 12 bases are shared with TRBD2. V shed 3 bases, J shed 3 bases, and the junction held 9 bases outside the gene matches. Germline V gene sequence: CDR1 MGHRA, CDR2 YSYEKL. This CDR3 comprises 17 residues. CDR3 region: CASSQTSGSRGGYEQYF. The CDR3 nucleotides read TGCGCCAGCAGCCAGACTAGCGGGAGTAGAGGGGGCTACGAGCAGTACTTC.

The table lists this clonotype with many counts. This chain connects TRBV28 to TRBJ2-7; 9 bases line up with TRBD1. Trimming cost V 2 bases and J 7 bases; bases outside gene matches: 12. Germline-derived CDR1 and CDR2 are MDHEN and SYDVKM. This CDR3 spans 16 amino acids. In nucleotides, the CDR3 is TGTGCCAGCAGTTTAAAGTTGGGGACAGGGTTGATTGAGCAGTACTTC. This sequence encodes CASSLKLGTGLIEQYF.

At least ten counts were recorded for this clonotype. The genes are TRBV12-3 or TRBV12-4 and TRBJ1-2, with D maybe TRBD1 (6 bases). V dropped 8 bases and J dropped 4 bases, with 20 bases sitting between them. This CDR3 region has 15 residues. The CDR3 nucleotides are TGTGCCAGCTCAATTAGCGGGGGCTCCATCTATGGCTACACCTTC. Translating it yields CASSISGGSIYGYTF.

The chain carries TRBV10-3 and TRBJ2-7; 8 bases match TRBD2. This CDR3 region has 14 residues. Trimming cost V 4 bases and J 6 bases; bases outside gene matches: 8. Germline CDR1 and CDR2: ENHRY and SYGVKD. CDR3 DNA sequence: TGTGCCATCAGTGCGGGAGGGGGTTACGGCGAGCAGTACTTC. This codes for CAISAGGGYGEQYF.

This clonotype was seen repeatedly, ten times or more. The chain joins TRBV27 to TRBJ2-1; TRBD2 aligns across 9 bases. The J segment lost 1 base and the V segment lost 5 bases, leaving 6 bases of the junction unmatched. Per germline, CDR1 MNHEY and CDR2 SMNVEV (reference sequence). The CDR3 has 16 residues. The CDR3 is CASSTIAGASYNEQFF. Here the CDR3 DNA reads TGTGCCAGCAGTACTATAGCGGGAGCGTCCTACAATGAGCAGTTCTTC.

This clonotype was picked up many times. The rearrangement joins TRBV30 to TRBJ2-7, with 11 bases identical to TRBD1. This CDR3 contains 14 residues. V lost 3 bases to trimming and J lost 2 bases; unmatched junction nucleotides: 3. Germline V CDR1 and CDR2: GTSNPN, SVGIG (reference sequence). DNA for the CDR3: TGTGCCTGGAGGGGGACAGGGGGAACCTACGAGCAGTACTTC. Its translation: CAWRGTGGTYEQYF.

In its sample, this clonotype was seen many times. The V and J genes are TRBV30 and TRBJ1-1, with D maybe TRBD1 (6 bases). Germline V gives CDR1 GTSNPN, CDR2 SVGIG (reference sequence). The CDR3 is made up of 15 amino acids. The V end lost 2 bases, the J end lost 1 base, and 14 bases lay between the germline ends. Written as DNA, the CDR3 is TGTGCCTGGAGTTCGGGGGAGGGGGGGAACACTGAAGCTTTCTTT. Protein: CAWSSGEGGNTEAFF. The complete variable domain, with remaining parts taken from reference TRBV30 and TRBJ1-1, reads SQTIHQWPATLVQPVGSPLSLECTVEGTSNPNLYWYRQAAGRGLQLLFYSVGIGQISSEVPQNLSASRPQDRQFILSSKKLLLSDSGFYLCAWSSGEGGNTEAFFGQGTRLTVV.

There are many counts of this clonotype. The chain joins TRBV20-1 to TRBJ2-5, with 7 bases that match TRBD2. CDR3 length: 13 amino acids. V was clipped by 4 bases and J by 1 base; unmatched bases: 3. The germline V gene has CDR1 DFQATT and CDR2 SNEGSKA (reference sequence). CDR3 sequence (DNA): TGCAGTGCTACCGGGGGGTTCCAAGAGACCCAGTACTTC. Translation: CSATGGFQETQYF.

CDR3 coding DNA: TGTGCCAGCAGTTATGGTCTAGCGGGGGTGGAGACCCAGTACTTC. Translated: CASSYGLAGVETQYF. The gene calls are TRBV6-2 or TRBV6-3 and TRBJ2-5; 10 nucleotides match TRBD2. The CDR3 spans 15 residues. CDR1 MNHEY and CDR2 SVGEGT come from the germline V gene. The J segment lost 5 bases and the V segment lost 3 bases, leaving 6 bases of the junction unmatched.

This chain uses TRBV9 with TRBJ2-1, with TRBD1 identical over 11 bases. The V gene's germline CDR1 is SGDLS and CDR2 YYNGEE. This CDR3 spans 15 amino acids. Trimming cost V 2 bases and J 6 bases; bases outside gene matches: 4. In DNA form, the CDR3 reads TGTGCCAGCAGCGTTGGGACAGGGGGGTTCAATGAGCAGTTCTTC. Translated, it gives CASSVGTGGFNEQFF.

Ten or more counts support this clonotype. The J gene is TRBJ1-1, the V gene TRBV30; no firm D call. This CDR3 has 17 residues. Germline-derived CDR1 and CDR2 are GTSNPN and SVGIG (reference sequence). Trimming stripped 0 bases from V and 1 base from J, with 18 bases between. CDR3: CAWSVRLTLGKNTEAFF. The DNA of the CDR3 is TGTGCCTGGAGTGTACGTCTGACCTTGGGGAAGAACACTGAAGCTTTCTTT.

This clonotype showed up many times. The chain has TRBV13 and TRBJ1-3, with D possibly TRBD1 on 5 matching bases. The CDR3 has 15 amino acids. CDR1 and CDR2 from the germline V gene are PRHDT and FYEKMQ (reference sequence). Trimming took off 5 bases at V and 2 bases at J, with 13 bases between the two ends. For the CDR3, the DNA is TGTGCCAGCAGCGCATCGACAGCCACTGGAAACACCATATATTTT. This encodes CASSASTATGNTIYF.

Points on this clonotype: This probably arose from a read error, given a far larger clone one base away. This chain joins TRBV2 and TRBJ2-5; no clear D gene. The better agreement between TRBJ2-1 and the DNA end casts doubt on the J call. Germline CDR1 reads SNHLY; CDR2 reads FYNNEI. The length of the CDR3 is 17 residues. For the CDR3, the DNA is TGTGCCAGCGGTGAACCAACCGACCCCCGTGTATACAATGAGCAGTTCTTC. Translating it yields CASGEPTDPRVYNEQFF.

This clonotype appeared many times. The chain joins TRBV5-1 to TRBJ2-1, with TRBD1 identical over 9 bases. Germline loops: CDR1 SGHRS, CDR2 YFSETQ. The CDR3 consists of 15 residues. V was pared by 4 bases and J by 3 bases, with 5 bases of the junction left unmatched. The CDR3 bases are TGCGCCAGCAGCCTAACAGGGGGCGGCTACAATGAGCAGTTCTTC. It encodes CASSLTGGGYNEQFF.

This clonotype was recorded at least ten times. The genes are TRBV5-1 and TRBJ2-3; D is undetermined. The CDR3 sequence is 13 residues long. V dropped 3 bases and J dropped 5 bases, with 10 bases sitting between them. Germline V lookup: CDR1 SGHRS, CDR2 YFSETQ. CDR3: CASSSLFRDTQYF. The CDR3 region has the DNA TGCGCCAGCAGCTCTCTTTTCAGAGATACGCAGTATTTT.

To note about this clonotype: One end of the junction fails to match germline, which may point to a read error. The V call is TRBV19, the J call TRBJ1-5; weak D call: TRBD1 (5 bases). This CDR3 has 14 amino acids. Germline-derived CDR1 and CDR2 are LNHDA and SQIVND (reference sequence). The CDR3 nucleotides read TGTGCCAGTAGTTACGGACACCAAAATCAGCTCCAGCATTTT. Translating it yields CASSYGHQNQLQHF.

Written as DNA, the CDR3 is TGTGCCAGCAGTTCCCCCACGGACAATCAGCCCCAGCATTTT. Translating it yields CASSSPTDNQPQHF. V usage is TRBV6-5 and J usage is TRBJ1-5; D unclear. V gave up 4 bases and J gave up 3 bases, with 10 bases separating them. Germline CDR1 and CDR2: MNHEY and SVGAGI. CDR3 length: 14 amino acids.

This clonotype was seen a few times. This rearrangement joins TRBV5-1 to TRBJ2-5; TRBD2 agrees at 8 bases. CDR3 length: 15 amino acids. The V and J ends lost 4 bases and 2 bases, in that order; junction bases with no gene match: 7. Germline V gene lookup returns CDR1 SGHRS and CDR2 YFSETQ. The CDR3 reads CASSLSGKKQETQYF. In DNA, the CDR3 is TGCGCCAGCAGCCTTAGCGGGAAAAAGCAAGAGACCCAGTACTTC.

This clonotype was detected many times. The V call is TRBV11-2, the J call TRBJ1-5; unclear D gene. This CDR3 has 13 amino acids. Germline-derived CDR1 and CDR2 are SGHAT and FQNNGV. V gave up 5 bases and J gave up 5 bases, with 10 bases separating them. CDR3 DNA sequence: TGTGCCAGCAGCGGACGGGTAGATCAGCCCCAGCATTTT. The encoded protein is CASSGRVDQPQHF.